This record looks at one T cell receptor beta chain sequence and its context. Treatment specified: roughly 18 received Ad26.COV2.S at low or high dose, single or two shots; about five received placebo; per-sample allocation not given. Each sample was drawn 63 days after the first injection (of vaccine or placebo). The data are from a study of Ad26.COV2.S vaccination and SARS-CoV-2 variants. The CDR3 runs to 14 residues. The ends lost 1 base at V and 5 bases at J; junction bases unmatched: 4. Germline lookup yields CDR1 SGHNT and CDR2 YENEEA. Using immunoSEQ multiplex PCR, the repertoire was profiled, and TCRdb retains in-frame clones only, with some absent. There are about 400,000 clones in the sample; roughly four fifths occur only once, and about 7.4% lies in the top ten.

This TCR came from a person aged 18-65 years who received the Ad26.COV2.S COVID-19 vaccine or a placebo. The gene calls are TRBV11-3 and TRBJ2-7; 8 bases are a match to TRBD2. Sequencing was performed on peripheral blood, taken in a trial of Ad26.COV2.S vaccine versus placebo. The CDR3: CASSLVSGSNEQYF. The CDR3 DNA follows: TGTGCCAGCAGCTTAGTAAGCGGGAGCAACGAGCAGTACTTC.